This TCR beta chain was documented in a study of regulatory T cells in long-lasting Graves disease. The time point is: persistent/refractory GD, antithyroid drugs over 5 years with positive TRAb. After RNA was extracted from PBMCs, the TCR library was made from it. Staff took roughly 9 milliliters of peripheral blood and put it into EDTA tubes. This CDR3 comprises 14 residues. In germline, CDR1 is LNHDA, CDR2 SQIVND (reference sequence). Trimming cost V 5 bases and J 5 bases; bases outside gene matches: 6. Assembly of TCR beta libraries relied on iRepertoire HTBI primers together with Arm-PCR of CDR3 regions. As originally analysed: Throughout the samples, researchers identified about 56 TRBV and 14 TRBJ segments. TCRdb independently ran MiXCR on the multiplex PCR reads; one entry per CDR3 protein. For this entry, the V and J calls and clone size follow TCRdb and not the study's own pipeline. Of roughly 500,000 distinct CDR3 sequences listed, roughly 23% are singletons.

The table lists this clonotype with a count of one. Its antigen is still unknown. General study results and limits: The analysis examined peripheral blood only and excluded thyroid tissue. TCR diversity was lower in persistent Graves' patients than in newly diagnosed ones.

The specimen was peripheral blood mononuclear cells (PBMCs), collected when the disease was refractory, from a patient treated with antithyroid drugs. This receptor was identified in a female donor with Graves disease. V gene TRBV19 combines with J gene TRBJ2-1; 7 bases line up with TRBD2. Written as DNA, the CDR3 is TGTGCCAGTAGTTCGAGCGGGAACAACAATGAGCAGTTCTTC. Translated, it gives CASSSSGNNNEQFF. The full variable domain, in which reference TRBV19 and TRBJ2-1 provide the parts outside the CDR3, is DGGITQSPKYLFRKEGQNVTLSCEQNLNHDAMYWYRQDPGQGLRLIYYSQIVNDFQKGDIAEGYSVSREKKESFPLTVTSAQKNPTAFYLCASSSSGNNNEQFFGPGTRLTVL.